These 18 T cell receptor beta chains were sequenced from one sample in a study of T cell responses to AZD1222 COVID-19 vaccine. Using immunoSEQ multiplex PCR, the repertoire was profiled, and TCRdb retains in-frame clones only, with some absent. The sample lists over 100,000 clones; roughly nine tenths were seen once. Sequences were derived from peripheral blood, sampled on day 0 of AZD1222 vaccination. The receptors stem from an adult in good health.

The chain recombines TRBV12-5 with TRBJ2-1, with D tentatively TRBD2 (6 bases). This CDR3 comprises 18 residues. CDR1 LGHNT and CDR2 FRNRAP come from the germline V gene. Trimming took 1 base from V and 4 from J, leaving 20 bases between them. The CDR3 is CASGLDWGDRPLYNEQFF. The CDR3 region has the DNA TGTGCTAGTGGTTTGGACTGGGGGGATCGGCCGCTATACAATGAGCAGTTCTTC.

The chain recombines TRBV5-8 with TRBJ1-4, with 8 positions matching TRBD1. Unmatched junction bases numbered 0, after V lost 4 bases and J lost 7 bases. The germline gives CDR1 SGHTS, CDR2 YDEGEE. The CDR3 loop spans 12 amino acids. In DNA form, the CDR3 reads TGTGCCAGCAGCGGGACAGGTGAAAAACTGTTTTTT. As protein: CASSGTGEKLFF. The variable domain in full, with the rest retrieved from reference TRBV5-8 and TRBJ1-4, is EAGVTQSPTHLIKTRGQQATLRCSPISGHTSVYWYQQALGLGLQFLLWYDEGEERNRGNFPPRFSGRQFPNYSSELNVNALELEDSALYLCASSGTGEKLFFGSGTQLSVL.

The J gene is TRBJ1-4, the V gene TRBV5-1; 7 bases fit TRBD1. The CDR3 contains 15 residues. Germline V gene sequence: CDR1 SGHRS, CDR2 YFSETQ. The trim removed 4 bases at V and 4 bases at J, leaving 7 bases unmatched. This CDR3 is CASSLRDRLNEKLFF. In DNA, the CDR3 is TGCGCCAGCAGCCTCCGGGACAGACTTAATGAAAAACTGTTTTTT.

The rearrangement links TRBV28 to TRBJ2-7; the D gene is possibly TRBD2 (5 bases). Trimming removed 3 bases at V and 4 bases at J, with 13 bases between. Germline values: CDR1 MDHEN, CDR2 SYDVKM. The CDR3 has 14 amino acids. CDR3 amino acids: CASSLRGFRYEQYF. In DNA, the CDR3 is TGTGCCAGCAGTTTGCGCGGGTTTAGGTACGAGCAGTACTTC.

This clone was observed a few times. This sequence joins TRBV7-9 and TRBJ1-1; no reliable D call. The germline V gene has CDR1 SEHNR and CDR2 FQNEAQ (reference sequence). The CDR3 contains 14 residues. V shed 3 bases and J shed 1 base, with 9 bases lying between them. The CDR3 DNA sequence: TGTGCCAGCAGCTTCATCGGACCGAACACTGAAGCTTTCTTT. This encodes CASSFIGPNTEAFF.

The J gene is TRBJ1-6, the V gene TRBV5-1, with TRBD1 matching 8 bases. The J segment lost 5 bases and the V segment lost 4 bases, leaving 2 bases of the junction unmatched. The CDR3 covers 14 residues. From germline, CDR1 is SGHRS and CDR2 YFSETQ. CDR3 amino acids: CASSLTGDNSPLHF. In DNA, the CDR3 is TGCGCCAGCAGCCTGACAGGGGATAATTCACCCCTCCACTTT.

V gene TRBV19 combines with J gene TRBJ2-2; possible D gene TRBD1, 6 bases. This CDR3 is 15 amino acids long. Germline CDR1 is LNHDA and CDR2 is SQIVND (reference sequence). Trimming took off 7 bases at V and 0 bases at J, with 12 bases between the two ends. The CDR3: CASISDSPNTGELFF. The CDR3 coding sequence is TGTGCCAGTATTTCGGACAGCCCGAACACCGGGGAGCTGTTTTTT.

The J gene is TRBJ1-6, the V gene TRBV28; D call uncertain. Germline loops: CDR1 MDHEN, CDR2 SYDVKM. V was shortened by 8 bases and J by 2 bases, with 16 bases between the two germline ends. This CDR3 is built from 16 residues. CDR3 coding DNA: TGTGCCAGCCTATCCGGTAGGGCAGCCTATAATTCACCCCTCCACTTT. It codes for CASLSGRAAYNSPLHF.

This clone was observed once. The chain carries TRBV5-1 and TRBJ2-2, with D tentatively TRBD1 (7 bases). The V gene's germline CDR1 is SGHRS and CDR2 YFSETQ. The ends were cut back, 5 bases at V and 0 bases at J, with 11 bases in the middle. CDR3 length: 15 amino acids. The CDR3 region is CASRGGQPNTGELFF. CDR3 DNA: TGCGCCAGCAGGGGGGGACAGCCGAACACCGGGGAGCTGTTTTTT.

This sequence joins TRBV2 and TRBJ1-2, with 7 bases that match TRBD1. V dropped 0 bases and J dropped 4; count of bases not matched to a gene: 5. Germline assignment: CDR1 SNHLY and CDR2 FYNNEI. The CDR3 runs to 15 residues. The CDR3 here is CASSEARGQIYGYTF. The CDR3 bases are TGTGCCAGCAGTGAAGCGCGGGGACAGATCTATGGCTACACCTTC.

This chain uses TRBV6-6 with TRBJ2-5, with no clear D. The CDR3 length is 16 residues. CDR1 and CDR2 (germline): MNHNY, SVGAGI (reference sequence). The ends were cut back, 0 bases at V and 1 base at J, with 12 bases in the middle. The CDR3 reads CASSYSRSWAQETQYF. CDR3 in DNA: TGTGCCAGCAGTTACTCGAGATCGTGGGCCCAAGAGACCCAGTACTTC.

The chain combines TRBV5-8 with TRBJ1-1; D remains unclear. Germline CDR1 reads SGHTS; CDR2 reads YDEGEE. The CDR3 loop spans 14 amino acids. Deletions cut 3 bases from V and 7 bases from J, with 16 bases between. The CDR3 bases are TGTGCCAGCAGCTGGACCGGGAAATTACTTGAAGCTTTCTTT. Protein product: CASSWTGKLLEAFF.

Here the CDR3 reads CASSTPGQGVHNEQFF. In nucleotides, the CDR3 is TGTGCCAGCAGCACCCCTGGACAGGGAGTTCACAATGAGCAGTTCTTC. J is TRBJ2-1 and V is TRBV7-8, with 8 bases identical to TRBD1. This CDR3 contains 16 residues. Looked up from germline, CDR1 is SGHVS and CDR2 is FQNEAQ. V trimming: 5 bases; J trimming: 5 bases; junction bases outside the gene matches: 11.

The rearrangement joins TRBV2 to TRBJ1-4; possibly TRBD1 for D (5 bases). The V gene lost 8 bases and the J gene lost 0 bases, with 10 bases spanning the gap. The CDR3 is 14 residues long. CDR1 is SNHLY, CDR2 FYNNEI, per germline. The CDR3 nucleotides are TGTGCCAGCCGGTGGGACGCAACTAATGAAAAACTGTTTTTT. It is translated as CASRWDATNEKLFF.

The table lists this clone with a count of one. The chain is built from TRBV7-2 and TRBJ2-2, with 9 positions matching TRBD1. V lost 5 bases to trimming and J lost 4 bases; unmatched junction nucleotides: 11. The germline V gene has CDR1 SGHTA and CDR2 FQGNSA. CDR3 length: 17 residues. The CDR3 region is CASSQFTGGWGTGELFF. In DNA form, the CDR3 reads TGTGCCAGCAGCCAATTTACAGGGGGCTGGGGCACCGGGGAGCTGTTTTTT. The full variable domain, completed using reference TRBV7-2 and TRBJ2-2, is GAGVSQSPSNKVTEKGKDVELRCDPISGHTALYWYRQSLGQGLEFLIYFQGNSAPDKSGLPSDRFSAERTGGSVSTLTIQRTQQEDSAVYLCASSQFTGGWGTGELFFGEGSRLTVL.

The chain uses TRBV20-1 and TRBJ1-1, with D possibly TRBD1 on 5 matching bases. The CDR3 has 11 amino acids. V was cut by 5 bases and J by 2 bases, with 6 bases left in between. Germline V gene lookup returns CDR1 DFQATT and CDR2 SNEGSKA (reference sequence). CDR3 nucleotides: TGCAGTGCTGGGGCTAACACTGAAGCTTTCTTT. It codes for CSAGANTEAFF.

The chain joins TRBV11-2 to TRBJ2-7; D tentatively reads TRBD1 or TRBD2 (6 bases each). V shed 5 bases and J shed 0 bases, with 23 bases lying between them. The CDR3 length is 18 residues. Germline V gene lookup returns CDR1 SGHAT and CDR2 FQNNGV. The CDR3 sequence is CASSPPVGRGRSSYEQYF. CDR3 in DNA: TGTGCCAGCAGCCCTCCCGTTGGAAGGGGGAGGAGCTCCTACGAGCAGTACTTC.

The chain links TRBV6-5 to TRBJ2-7, with D tentatively TRBD1 or TRBD2 (5 bases each). CDR1 is MNHEY, CDR2 SVGAGI, per germline. The CDR3 loop spans 15 amino acids. Trimming stripped 1 base from V and 7 bases from J, with 17 bases between. The CDR3 DNA follows: TGTGCCAGCAGTTACTACCAGCGGAGAGGGGCGGAGCAGTACTTC. This gives the protein CASSYYQRRGAEQYF.